These 22 T cell receptor beta chains came from one sample sequenced in a study of CD8+ T cells in alopecia areata. Described treatment: oral pan-JAK inhibitor, 5-10 mg twice daily. Isolated RNA was reverse transcribed into cDNA used as the sequencing template. Measured with immunoSEQ multiplex PCR; TCRdb has only the in-frame clones, and not every one. The table includes about 210,000 clones, 64% detected once. The source was CD4+ T cells sorted from blood, collected at week 4, from a patient treated with tofacitinib. The receptors derive from a human donor with alopecia areata.

CDR3 DNA sequence: TGTGCCAGCAGCTTAGATTTCAGGGGACCCTACGAGCAGTACTTC. Its protein product is CASSLDFRGPYEQYF. The gene calls are TRBV7-8 and TRBJ2-7, with a tentative D call TRBD1 (6 bases). This CDR3 spans 15 amino acids. CDR1 and CDR2 (germline): SGHVS, FQNEAQ. The V end lost 1 base, the J end lost 2 bases, and 12 bases lay between the germline ends.

The CDR3 here is CSVGEQGLSYTF. The CDR3 DNA sequence: TGCAGCGTTGGGGAACAGGGTTTGAGCTACACCTTC. This chain joins TRBV29-1 and TRBJ1-2; D may be TRBD1 (6 bases). V was shortened by 4 bases and J by 9 bases, with 15 bases between the two germline ends. The CDR3 has 12 residues. Germline-derived CDR1 and CDR2 are SQVTM and ANQGSEA.

This clone appeared a single time. Different DNA sequences within this sample yield the same CDR3. The rearrangement joins TRBV7-2 to TRBJ1-5, with 7 bases aligning to TRBD1. The germline gives CDR1 SGHTA, CDR2 FQGNSA. The V segment lost 4 bases and the J segment 2 bases; nucleotides outside the gene matches: 5. This CDR3 region has 15 residues. The CDR3 loop reads CASSSDRAGNQPQHF. CDR3 DNA: TGTGCCAGCAGCTCCGACAGGGCGGGCAATCAGCCCCAGCATTTT.

The chain couples TRBV7-8 to TRBJ1-6, with D tentatively TRBD1 (6 bases). Germline V CDR1 and CDR2: SGHVS, FQNEAQ. V was trimmed by 5 bases and J by 7 bases, leaving 15 bases between them. The CDR3 has 15 residues. CDR3 residues: CASSDRQVGNSPLHF. In nucleotides, the CDR3 is TGTGCCAGCAGCGACCGACAGGTCGGCAATTCACCCCTCCACTTT. The complete variable domain, with remaining parts taken from reference TRBV7-8 and TRBJ1-6, reads GAGVSQSPRYKVAKRGQDVALRCDPISGHVSLFWYQQALGQGPEFLTYFQNEAQLDKSGLPSDRFFAERPEGSVSTLKIQRTQQEDSAVYLCASSDRQVGNSPLHFGNGTRLTVT.

The V gene is TRBV6-5, the J gene TRBJ1-1; D call uncertain. Trimming removed 5 bases from V and 3 bases from J, with 13 bases in between. This CDR3 is built from 14 residues. The germline gives CDR1 MNHEY, CDR2 SVGAGI. As DNA, the CDR3 is TGTGCCAGCAGTGTACTGGGTGGGGACACTGAAGCTTTCTTT. Protein sequence: CASSVLGGDTEAFF.

This chain joins TRBV2 and TRBJ2-7; no clear D. The germline CDR1 and CDR2 sequences are SNHLY and FYNNEI. Trimming took off 6 bases at V and 4 bases at J, with 10 bases between the two ends. CDR3 length equals 12 residues. CDR3 sequence: CASRAAGYEQYF. The CDR3 coding sequence is TGTGCCAGCAGAGCCGCAGGATACGAGCAGTACTTC.

This chain links TRBV9 with TRBJ2-3, with 7 bases matching TRBD2. Germline CDR1 reads SGDLS; CDR2 reads YYNGEE. This CDR3 region has 14 residues. V gave up 6 bases and J gave up 4 bases; unmatched junction bases: 8. CDR3 sequence (DNA): TGTGCCAGCACCAAGTGGGGGGGGGCAGATACGCAGTATTTT. Amino acids: CASTKWGGADTQYF.

The CDR3 loop is CAWMGRAAGANVLTF. For the CDR3, the DNA is TGTGCCTGGATGGGGCGGGCCGCTGGGGCCAACGTCCTGACTTTC. The chain has TRBV30 and TRBJ2-6, with D possibly being TRBD1 or TRBD2 (5 bases each). The V gene lost 4 bases and the J gene lost 2 bases, with 12 bases spanning the gap. CDR1 is GTSNPN and CDR2 is SVGIG in the germline V gene (reference sequence). This CDR3 region has 15 residues.

This clone was seen a few times. The chain employs TRBV30 and TRBJ2-1; possibly TRBD1 for D (6 bases). The CDR3 consists of 13 residues. V lost 1 base and J 7 bases, leaving 11 bases between the germline ends. The germline gives CDR1 GTSNPN, CDR2 SVGIG (reference sequence). As DNA, the CDR3 is TGTGCCTGGAGTGGGCAGGGGTTTAATGAGCAGTTCTTC. Translating it yields CAWSGQGFNEQFF.

The chain is built from TRBV7-2 and TRBJ2-5; 7 nucleotides align to TRBD1. The V and J ends lost 2 bases and 1 base, in that order; junction bases with no gene match: 4. CDR3 length: 15 amino acids. CDR1 is SGHTA, CDR2 FQGNSA, per germline. CDR3 protein: CASSLRGGPQETQYF. CDR3 bases: TGTGCCAGCAGCTTACGAGGGGGCCCCCAAGAGACCCAGTACTTC. Full variable domain (missing parts from reference TRBV7-2 and TRBJ2-5): GAGVSQSPSNKVTEKGKDVELRCDPISGHTALYWYRQSLGQGLEFLIYFQGNSAPDKSGLPSDRFSAERTGGSVSTLTIQRTQQEDSAVYLCASSLRGGPQETQYFGPGTRLLVL.

The chain employs TRBV30 and TRBJ2-2, with D perhaps TRBD2 (7 bases). Germline lookup yields CDR1 GTSNPN and CDR2 SVGIG (reference sequence). Trimming removed 0 bases from V and 6 bases from J, with 11 bases in between. This CDR3 comprises 14 residues. The CDR3, as DNA: TGTGCCTGGAGTGTACGGGGGGCCGCCGGGGAGCTGTTTTTT. It is translated as CAWSVRGAAGELFF.

The rearrangement joins TRBV28 to TRBJ2-5; 9 nucleotides match TRBD2. J was trimmed by 5 bases and V by 6 bases; bases with no gene match: 10. The CDR3 runs 15 residues. CDR1 and CDR2 (germline): MDHEN, SYDVKM. In DNA form, the CDR3 reads TGTGCCAGCAGCTCGCCGGGACTAGCTGTGGAGACCCAGTACTTC. As protein: CASSSPGLAVETQYF.

This clone turned up a few times. The chain combines TRBV29-1 with TRBJ1-5; D unresolved. V was trimmed by 6 bases and J by 7 bases, leaving 16 bases between them. CDR3 length: 13 amino acids. Germline V gives CDR1 SQVTM, CDR2 ANQGSEA. In DNA, the CDR3 is TGCAGCGTCGCAGATAGGGCCGGGCAGCCCCAGCATTTT. Protein sequence: CSVADRAGQPQHF.

The CDR3 loop reads CASSQQVSNEKLFF. As DNA, the CDR3 is TGTGCCAGCAGTCAACAGGTGTCGAATGAAAAACTGTTTTTT. The rearrangement joins TRBV6-6 to TRBJ1-4, with D maybe TRBD1 (5 bases). The CDR3 contains 14 residues. Germline V gives CDR1 MNHNY, CDR2 SVGAGI (reference sequence). Between the trimmed V and J ends, which lost 5 bases and 5 bases, there was a span of 12 bases.

The V gene is TRBV7-9, the J gene TRBJ2-1, with 8 nucleotides matching TRBD1. V was clipped by 3 bases and J by 5 bases; unmatched bases: 6. Germline V CDR1 and CDR2: SEHNR, FQNEAQ (reference sequence). CDR3 size: 15 residues. The DNA of the CDR3 is TGTGCCAGCAGCTTGGAGAGACAGGGGAACAATGAGCAGTTCTTC. As protein: CASSLERQGNNEQFF.

This chain links TRBV6-6 with TRBJ1-5; 8 bases match TRBD1. The ends lost 0 bases at V and 6 bases at J; junction bases unmatched: 4. From germline, CDR1 is MNHNY and CDR2 SVGAGI (reference sequence). The CDR3 totals 15 residues. CDR3 amino acids: CASSYSDRVGQPQHF. The DNA for the CDR3 is TGTGCCAGCAGTTACTCGGACAGGGTGGGTCAGCCCCAGCATTTT.

This chain links TRBV29-1 with TRBJ1-2; TRBD1 might be the D (6 bases). The V gene lost 5 bases and the J gene lost 1 base, with 11 bases spanning the gap. There are 13 residues in the CDR3. CDR1 and CDR2 (germline): SQVTM, ANQGSEA. This CDR3 is CSVTTGSNYGYTF. Written as DNA, the CDR3 is TGCAGCGTTACCACAGGGAGTAACTATGGCTACACCTTC. Filled out from reference TRBV29-1 and TRBJ1-2, the complete variable domain reads SAVISQKPSRDICQRGTSLTIQCQVDSQVTMMFWYRQQPGQSLTLIATANQGSEATYESGFVIDKFPISRPNLTFSTLTVSNMSPEDSSIYLCSVTTGSNYGYTFGSGTRLTVV.

This clone is a singleton in its sample. The rearrangement joins TRBV6-5 to TRBJ1-2; a possible D gene is TRBD1 (6 bases). Germline V CDR1 and CDR2: MNHEY, SVGAGI. Deletions cut 0 bases from V and 4 bases from J, with 15 bases between. The CDR3 is 16 amino acids. The CDR3 sequence: CASSYSSGGGGYGYTF. CDR3 coding DNA: TGTGCCAGCAGTTACTCCTCGGGGGGCGGAGGCTATGGCTACACCTTC.

The V call is TRBV7-2, the J call TRBJ2-1; D remains ambiguous. V was clipped by 7 bases and J by 7 bases, with 11 bases between them. The CDR3 length is 12 residues. The V gene's germline CDR1 is SGHTA and CDR2 FQGNSA. CDR3: CASNPLGNEQFF. CDR3 DNA: TGTGCCAGCAACCCCCTAGGGAATGAGCAGTTCTTC.

In this sample, this clone turned up a few times. The chain joins TRBV10-3 to TRBJ2-4; weak D call: TRBD2 (6 bases). The germline CDR1 and CDR2 sequences are ENHRY and SYGVKD. This CDR3 comprises 11 residues. The CDR3 DNA reads as TGTGCGCTTCGTGGGGGGAACATTCAGTACTTC. Translating gives CALRGGNIQYF.

The CDR3 nucleotides read TGTGCCAGCAGCTTTGGACAGGGGGCAACCTATGGCTACACCTTC. It translates to CASSFGQGATYGYTF. V usage is TRBV7-9 and J usage is TRBJ1-2, with 11 bases matching TRBD1. CDR1 is SEHNR, CDR2 FQNEAQ, per germline (reference sequence). CDR3 length: 15 amino acids. The V segment lost 3 bases and the J segment 4 bases; nucleotides outside the gene matches: 4. Together with reference TRBV7-9 and TRBJ1-2, the CDR3 gives the full variable domain: DTGVSQNPRHKITKRGQNVTFRCDPISEHNRLYWYRQTLGQGPEFLTYFQNEAQLEKSRLLSDRFSAERPKGSFSTLEIQRTEQGDSAMYLCASSFGQGATYGYTFGSGTRLTVV.

The gene calls are TRBV29-1 and TRBJ2-3, with 8 bases fitting TRBD2. CDR1 is SQVTM and CDR2 is ANQGSEA in the germline V gene. This CDR3 has 11 amino acids. The V and J ends lost 7 bases and 5 bases, in that order; junction bases with no gene match: 2. Written as DNA, the CDR3 is TGCAGCGCGGGGGGGATAGATACGCAGTATTTT. Translated, it gives CSAGGIDTQYF.